The TCR beta chain described here comes from a study of CXCR3-negative and CXCR3-positive naive CD8 T cells. 5' RACE that incorporated UMI labels was used to prepare the TRB cDNA libraries. TCRdb re-called the 5' RACE reads and catalogs CDR3 proteins one per entry, DNA excluded. The table lists 28,000 or so distinct CDR3 sequences, with around 2.8% in the top ten. Broader study findings: Once cells were cryopreserved, CXCR3 expression went down partly, and most assays used fresh PBMCs. Diversity proved comparably high across both naive subsets and much lower in memory CD8+ cells.

Points on this clonotype: Its antigen is currently unknown.

This TCR was sampled from a human donor in good health. Some clones in this sample may be carry-over from other donors' samples. The sequenced sample was naive CXCR3- CD8+ T cells from blood. The subset is: CD45RO-CCR7+CD27+CD95- naive CD8+ T cells lacking CXCR3 (TNR3-).

The CDR3 here is CASSPNWDPYNEQFF. The chain links TRBV6-4 to TRBJ2-1; with no DNA, the TCRdb D assignment of TRBD1 cannot be verified. Per germline, CDR1 MRHNA and CDR2 SNTAGT. CDR3 length: 15 amino acids.